What follows are 15 T cell receptor beta chains derived from one specimen sequenced in a study of control samples from healthy donors and cancer patients. The data were produced by immunoSEQ multiplex PCR, yet TCRdb's version contains in-frame clones alone and is incomplete. The data contain approximately 110,000 clones, around 89% of them singletons. Source material: blood. Receptor source: a woman in her forties or fifties in good health.

The J gene is TRBJ1-2, the V gene TRBV18; 10 bases are a match to TRBD1. After removal of 3 bases from V and 1 base from J, the junction contained 2 bases not matched to a gene. CDR3 size: 15 residues. From germline, CDR1 is KGHSH and CDR2 LQKENI. DNA for the CDR3: TGTGCCAGCTCACCGGGGACAGGGGATAACTATGGCTACACCTTC. Its protein product is CASSPGTGDNYGYTF.

The rearrangement joins TRBV7-3 to TRBJ2-3; no firm D call. The V end lost 4 bases, the J end lost 0 bases, and 5 bases lay between the germline ends. Germline V gives CDR1 SGHTA, CDR2 FQGTGA. This CDR3 is built from 13 residues. Here the CDR3 reads CASSYGSTDTQYF. The CDR3 DNA follows: TGTGCCAGCAGCTACGGAAGCACAGATACGCAGTATTTT.

V and J are TRBV4-1 and TRBJ1-6; D is unresolved. Trimming removed 0 bases from V and 0 bases from J, with 18 bases in between. The CDR3 length is 20 residues. Germline V lookup: CDR1 MGHRA, CDR2 YSYEKL. CDR3 residues: CASSQDPSRRRSSYNSPLHF. The CDR3 DNA reads TGCGCCAGCAGCCAAGATCCTTCGAGGCGGAGGAGCTCCTATAATTCACCCCTCCACTTT.

The chain has TRBV9 and TRBJ2-1, with 16 positions matching TRBD2. Germline V gene sequence: CDR1 SGDLS, CDR2 YYNGEE. After removal of 3 bases from V and 8 bases from J, the junction contained 17 bases not matched to a gene. The CDR3 sequence is 20 residues long. The CDR3 DNA is TGTGCCAGCAGCGGCCTCGGGACTAGCGGGAGGGCCCAGGTAGTGGATGAGCAGTTCTTC. The encoded protein is CASSGLGTSGRAQVVDEQFF.

The V and J genes are TRBV6-2 or TRBV6-3 and TRBJ2-5; a possible D gene is TRBD2 (5 bases). The CDR3 loop spans 15 amino acids. V lost 4 bases to trimming and J lost 7 bases, with 19 bases between them. In germline, CDR1 is MNHEY, CDR2 SVGEGT. The CDR3 region has the DNA TGTGCCAGCAGTTCCTTCCTGGTGCAAAGCGGGACCCAGTACTTC. Its protein is CASSSFLVQSGTQYF.

This clone has a handful of counts. The chain employs TRBV6-6 and TRBJ2-2, with D possibly matching TRBD2 (5 bases). The CDR3 contains 15 residues. Germline CDR1 is MNHNY and CDR2 is SVGAGI (reference sequence). Trimming pared 8 bases from V and 5 bases from J, leaving 18 bases between. In DNA form, the CDR3 reads TGTGCCAGCGCGTCGCGACTAACTCAAACCGGGGAGCTGTTTTTT. Translation gives CASASRLTQTGELFF.

The gene calls are TRBV2 and TRBJ1-1; D might be TRBD1 (5 bases). This CDR3 spans 14 amino acids. V dropped 1 base and J dropped 7 bases, with 13 bases sitting between them. Germline values: CDR1 SNHLY, CDR2 FYNNEI. Here the CDR3 reads CASSEEGGRGEAFF. The DNA of the CDR3 is TGTGCCAGCAGTGAAGAGGGCGGGAGGGGTGAAGCTTTCTTT.

The chain employs TRBV30 and TRBJ2-1, with D hard to call. CDR3 length: 14 amino acids. V dropped 4 bases and J dropped 9 bases, with 19 bases sitting between them. The V gene's germline CDR1 is GTSNPN and CDR2 SVGIG (reference sequence). This CDR3 reads CAWTLPESLREQFF. The CDR3 bases are TGTGCCTGGACCTTACCTGAAAGTCTCCGTGAGCAGTTCTTC.

The chain joins TRBV2 to TRBJ2-4, with D maybe TRBD1 (6 bases). This CDR3 spans 16 amino acids. Germline V CDR1 and CDR2: SNHLY, FYNNEI. V lost 4 bases and J 0 bases, leaving 13 bases between the germline ends. As DNA, the CDR3 is TGTGCCAGCAGTGGACAGGCGCGACTAGCCAAAAACATTCAGTACTTC. Translation gives CASSGQARLAKNIQYF.

The chain carries TRBV9 and TRBJ1-4; possibly TRBD1 for D (6 bases). V lost 2 bases and J 2 bases, leaving 19 bases between the germline ends. The CDR3 spans 18 residues. Germline V gives CDR1 SGDLS, CDR2 YYNGEE. As DNA, the CDR3 is TGTGCCAGCAGCGTCTCAATTGGGATGACAGGCACTAATGAAAAACTGTTTTTT. Amino acids: CASSVSIGMTGTNEKLFF. Variable domain in full (rest from reference TRBV9 and TRBJ1-4): DSGVTQTPKHLITATGQRVTLRCSPRSGDLSVYWYQQSLDQGLQFLIQYYNGEERAKGNILERFSAQQFPDLHSELNLSSLELGDSALYFCASSVSIGMTGTNEKLFFGSGTQLSVL.

This clone is a singleton in its sample. This chain uses TRBV6-5 with TRBJ1-1; a possible D gene is TRBD1 (5 bases). Germline V CDR1 and CDR2: MNHEY, SVGAGI. CDR3 length: 13 amino acids. V lost 2 bases to trimming and J lost 3 bases, with 7 bases between them. DNA of the CDR3: TGTGCCAGCAGTTACCTGGGGGACACTGAAGCTTTCTTT. Amino acids: CASSYLGDTEAFF.

V gene TRBV6-1 combines with J gene TRBJ1-5; D remains unclear. CDR3 length: 14 amino acids. The germline V and J ends were trimmed by 0 bases and 6 bases, with 9 bases remaining between them. The V gene's germline CDR1 is MNHNS and CDR2 SASEGT. CDR3 in DNA: TGTGCCAGCAGTGAAGCAGGGTTAGGTCAGCCCCAGCATTTT. Translated, it gives CASSEAGLGQPQHF.

The chain carries TRBV6-1 and TRBJ2-2; either TRBD1 or TRBD2 may fit D (5 bases each). CDR1 MNHNS and CDR2 SASEGT come from the germline V gene. The CDR3 runs 14 residues. V was pared by 2 bases and J by 4 bases, with 8 bases between. CDR3 in amino acids: CASSEQGTTGELFF. As DNA, the CDR3 is TGTGCCAGCAGTGAACAAGGGACCACCGGGGAGCTGTTTTTT.

V is TRBV4-1 and J is TRBJ2-1; TRBD2 agrees at 15 bases. Trimming at V came to 0 bases and at J to 6 bases, leaving 6 bases not matched to a gene. The CDR3 length is 18 residues. CDR1 is MGHRA and CDR2 is YSYEKL in the germline V gene. CDR3 amino acids: CASSQDGLAGGQGNEQFF. The DNA of the CDR3 is TGCGCCAGCAGCCAAGACGGACTAGCGGGAGGGCAGGGCAATGAGCAGTTCTTC.

The chain carries TRBV11-3 and TRBJ1-1; a possible D gene is TRBD1 (5 bases). CDR1 is SGHNT and CDR2 is YENEEA in the germline V gene. Trimming shortened V by 6 bases and J by 2 bases, and 10 bases separated the two germline ends. The CDR3 is 13 residues long. The CDR3 DNA sequence: TGTGCCAGCAGTAAGACAGCCAACACTGAAGCTTTCTTT. It yields the protein CASSKTANTEAFF.